These 28 T cell receptor beta chains were sequenced from one sample in a study of Graves' ophthalmopathy and Graves' hyperthyroidism. The TCR beta CDR3 regions underwent amplification from RNA transcripts. Second-round multiplex PCR came after first-round RT-PCR with HTBI primers. TCRdb used MiXCR to reprocess the multiplex PCR reads, holding one entry per CDR3 protein. Of just over 600,000 distinct CDR3 sequences detected, approximately 21% appear once; the ten largest clones hold more than 5.5%. The specimen sequenced was peripheral blood. All receptors come from a woman in her late teens or twenties with stable Graves' hyperthyroidism. Some clones in this sample may be carry-over from other donors' samples.

The chain joins TRBV7-9 to TRBJ2-7; 12 bases align to TRBD1. V was clipped by 1 base and J by 3 bases; unmatched bases: 4. Germline values: CDR1 SEHNR, CDR2 FQNEAQ (reference sequence). This CDR3 has 16 amino acids. The CDR3 DNA sequence: TGTGCCAGCAGCTTAGGGGGACAGGGGGCGCGCTACGAGCAGTACTTC. The encoded protein is CASSLGGQGARYEQYF.

The V and J genes are TRBV6-1 and TRBJ2-2, with D hard to call. This CDR3 has 14 amino acids. The germline V and J ends were trimmed by 4 bases and 6 bases, with 12 bases remaining between them. The germline gives CDR1 MNHNS, CDR2 SASEGT. CDR3 protein: CASSASRAPGELFF. The CDR3 DNA is TGTGCCAGCAGTGCGAGCCGGGCCCCCGGGGAGCTGTTTTTT.

There are many counts of this clonotype. V is TRBV7-9 and J is TRBJ1-2; D is ambiguous. V dropped 5 bases and J dropped 4 bases, with 14 bases sitting between them. Germline V gene lookup returns CDR1 SEHNR and CDR2 FQNEAQ (reference sequence). The CDR3 runs to 14 residues. The CDR3: CASSPELGFYGYTF. The CDR3 bases are TGTGCCAGCAGCCCCGAATTGGGGTTCTATGGCTACACCTTC.

This chain connects TRBV11-2 to TRBJ1-3; 9 positions agree with TRBD1. V shed 1 base and J 0 bases; nucleotides not matched to a gene: 13. Germline CDR1 and CDR2: SGHAT and FQNNGV. This CDR3 contains 20 residues. CDR3 DNA: TGTGCCAGCAGCTTAGGTCGGGACAGGGTTATACCCATCTCTGGAAACACCATATATTTT. Residues: CASSLGRDRVIPISGNTIYF.

This clonotype was detected many times. This rearrangement joins TRBV12-3 or TRBV12-4 to TRBJ1-2; tentatively, D is TRBD1 (6 bases). The germline V and J ends were trimmed by 6 bases and 6 bases, with 23 bases remaining between them. This CDR3 contains 16 residues. The CDR3 DNA reads as TGTGCCAGCAGGACCTCACTGCAACAGGGCGAGGATGGCTACACCTTC. Translation: CASRTSLQQGEDGYTF.

This clonotype was seen only a few times. This may arise from a read error, as a much more abundant clone is one base away. The chain couples TRBV25-1 to TRBJ1-1; D gene unclear. CDR1 and CDR2 from the germline V gene are MGHDK and SYGVNS. The CDR3 is 12 residues long. The DNA for the CDR3 is TGTGCCAGCAGTGATCTCACAAGGGAAGCTTGCTTT. Translation gives CASSDLTREACF. Based on the CDR3 plus reference TRBV25-1 and TRBJ1-1, the full variable domain is EADIYQTPRYLVIGTGKKITLECSQTMGHDKMYWYQQDPGMELHLIHYSYGVNSTEKGDLSSESTVSRIRTEHFPLTLESARPSHTSQYLCASSDLTREACFGQGTRLTVV.

This clonotype was picked up many times. The chain is built from TRBV19 and TRBJ1-1; weak D call: TRBD1 (5 bases). Trimming stripped 5 bases from V and 0 bases from J, with 22 bases between. CDR3 length: 18 residues. Germline loops: CDR1 LNHDA, CDR2 SQIVND (reference sequence). CDR3 DNA sequence: TGTGCCAGTAGTTCTAGTACCCGGGACGGAGGCATGAACACTGAAGCTTTCTTT. This encodes CASSSSTRDGGMNTEAFF.

This clonotype was counted many times. The chain uses TRBV7-3 and TRBJ1-5, with D unclear. Germline CDR1 SGHTA, CDR2 FQGTGA. This CDR3 is built from 16 residues. V was trimmed by 2 bases and J by 7 bases, leaving 18 bases between them. CDR3 loop: CASSLRGSPPSQPQHF. The CDR3, as DNA: TGTGCCAGCAGCTTACGAGGGAGTCCCCCTAGCCAGCCCCAGCATTTT.

The chain is built from TRBV12-3 or TRBV12-4 and TRBJ1-1; 7 bases agree with TRBD1. CDR3 length: 15 residues. J lost 4 bases, V lost 1 base, and 6 bases had no gene match. The CDR3 region has the DNA TGTGCCAGCAGTTTAGATGGGTCAGGGGGCACTGAAGCTTTCTTT. Translation gives CASSLDGSGGTEAFF.

There are many counts of this clonotype. The chain employs TRBV7-2 and TRBJ1-6; 9 bases align to TRBD1. V gave up 4 bases and J gave up 7 bases; unmatched junction bases: 5. The germline V gene has CDR1 SGHTA and CDR2 FQGNSA. CDR3 length: 15 amino acids. CDR3 in DNA: TGTGCCAGCAGCTCAGGGACAGGGTGGAATTCACCCCTCCACTTT. Translated, it gives CASSSGTGWNSPLHF.

J is TRBJ2-2 and V is TRBV20-1; tentative D call: TRBD1 (5 bases). The CDR3 sequence is 14 residues long. V lost 6 bases to trimming and J lost 4 bases, with 15 bases between them. The V gene's germline CDR1 is DFQATT and CDR2 SNEGSKA (reference sequence). Here the CDR3 DNA reads TGCAGTGCCGGACAATATTACGGCACCGGGGAGCTGTTTTTT. This translates into CSAGQYYGTGELFF.

V and J are TRBV27 and TRBJ1-6; D remains ambiguous. V was shortened by 7 bases and J by 12 bases, with 13 bases between the two germline ends. The length of the CDR3 is 12 residues. Germline values: CDR1 MNHEY, CDR2 SMNVEV (reference sequence). The CDR3 coding sequence is TGTGCCAGCACCACGGGTGGTCGACCCCTCCACTTT. Amino acids: CASTTGGRPLHF.

This clonotype has at least ten counts. The V and J genes are TRBV19 and TRBJ1-1; perhaps TRBD1 as D (6 bases). Germline values: CDR1 LNHDA, CDR2 SQIVND (reference sequence). The ends were cut back, 3 bases at V and 6 bases at J, with 14 bases in the middle. The length of the CDR3 is 14 residues. CDR3 protein: CASSIRSGAPEAFF. Here the CDR3 DNA reads TGTGCCAGTAGTATTCGGTCGGGGGCCCCTGAAGCTTTCTTT.

This clonotype showed up many times. The J gene is TRBJ2-6, the V gene TRBV20-1; 7 nucleotides align to TRBD1. Germline assignment: CDR1 DFQATT and CDR2 SNEGSKA (reference sequence). V gave up 3 bases and J gave up 0 bases; unmatched junction bases: 5. The CDR3 is made up of 16 amino acids. In DNA, the CDR3 is TGCAGTGCTAGGCCGACAGGGAACTCTGGGGCCAACGTCCTGACTTTC. Its protein is CSARPTGNSGANVLTF.

This clonotype has a count of ten or more. The CDR3 DNA follows: TGTGCCAGCAGTCTAGACAGGAACAATCAGCCCCAGCATTTT. Protein product: CASSLDRNNQPQHF. The chain carries TRBV28 and TRBJ1-5, with D possibly matching TRBD1 (6 bases). Germline lookup yields CDR1 MDHEN and CDR2 SYDVKM. Trimming shortened V by 5 bases and J by 3 bases, and 11 bases separated the two germline ends. The CDR3 runs to 14 residues. Based on the CDR3 plus reference TRBV28 and TRBJ1-5, the full variable domain is DVKVTQSSRYLVKRTGEKVFLECVQDMDHENMFWYRQDPGLGLRLIYFSYDVKMKEKGDIPEGYSVSREKKERFSLILESASTNQTSMYLCASSLDRNNQPQHFGDGTRLSIL.

As concerns this clonotype: A much larger clone lies one base from this, so it may be a read error. The chain links TRBV7-2 to TRBJ1-6, with D perhaps matching TRBD1 (5 bases). Germline CDR1 reads SGHTA; CDR2 reads FQGNSA. This CDR3 spans 15 amino acids. For the CDR3, the DNA is TGTGCCAGCAGCTTAGCTTGGGGGGGGAATTCAGCCCTCCACTTT. It is translated as CASSLAWGGNSALHF.

This clonotype was detected many times. The chain carries TRBV27 and TRBJ1-5, with D unresolved. The germline V and J ends were trimmed by 5 bases and 3 bases, with 14 bases remaining between them. Germline lookup yields CDR1 MNHEY and CDR2 SMNVEV (reference sequence). This CDR3 contains 15 residues. In DNA form, the CDR3 reads TGTGCCAGCAGTCCCCAATGGGGTTCCAATCAGCCCCAGCATTTT. Translation gives CASSPQWGSNQPQHF.

The chain uses TRBV7-3 and TRBJ2-3, with D perhaps matching TRBD2 (5 bases). V was clipped by 4 bases and J by 1 base, with 15 bases between them. This CDR3 contains 16 residues. CDR1 is SGHTA, CDR2 FQGTGA, per germline. CDR3 protein: CASSSSGYGGTDTQYF. For the CDR3, the DNA is TGTGCCAGCAGCTCCAGCGGCTACGGGGGCACAGATACGCAGTATTTT.

V gene TRBV29-1 combines with J gene TRBJ1-2; no clear D. This CDR3 has 11 amino acids. CDR1 SQVTM and CDR2 ANQGSEA come from the germline V gene. V dropped 2 bases and J dropped 4 bases, with 5 bases sitting between them. The CDR3, as DNA: TGCAGCGTTGAATCCGGCTATGGCTACACCTTC. Protein product: CSVESGYGYTF. Full variable domain (missing parts from reference TRBV29-1 and TRBJ1-2): SAVISQKPSRDICQRGTSLTIQCQVDSQVTMMFWYRQQPGQSLTLIATANQGSEATYESGFVIDKFPISRPNLTFSTLTVSNMSPEDSSIYLCSVESGYGYTFGSGTRLTVV.

This clonotype was observed at least ten times. CDR3 bases: TGTGCCAGCAGCGTCACAGGAGGTCAGCCCCAGCATTTT. Translation gives CASSVTGGQPQHF. J is TRBJ1-5 and V is TRBV12-3 or TRBV12-4; the D gene is possibly TRBD1 (5 bases). V was clipped by 6 bases and J by 6 bases, with 12 bases between them. The CDR3 spans 13 residues.

This clonotype appeared a few times. A single base separates this from a much larger clone, so it may be a read error. The conserved phenylalanine or tryptophan is not found at the CDR3 terminus, so this likely reflects a read error. V usage is TRBV7-3 and J usage is TRBJ2-2; D not resolved. This CDR3 region has 13 residues. V was cut by 5 bases and J by 6 bases, with 10 bases left in between. Germline V gene lookup returns CDR1 SGHTA and CDR2 FQGTGA. CDR3 in DNA: TGTGCCAGCAGCCTCGGTCCAGCCGGGGAGCTGTTTTTG. Translation: CASSLGPAGELFL.

The chain couples TRBV6-1 to TRBJ1-2; no reliable D call. The CDR3 has 11 amino acids. Trimming pared 7 bases from V and 7 bases from J, leaving 10 bases between. Germline CDR1 is MNHNS and CDR2 is SASEGT. The CDR3 DNA reads as TGTGCCAGCAATGACGACTCTGGCTACACCTTC. Translating gives CASNDDSGYTF.

The sample holds a few counts of this clonotype. V gene TRBV29-1 combines with J gene TRBJ2-7, with TRBD2 matching 11 bases. There are 15 residues in the CDR3. From germline, CDR1 is SQVTM and CDR2 ANQGSEA. V shed 3 bases, J shed 1 base, and the junction held 5 bases outside the gene matches. CDR3 sequence (DNA): TGCAGCGTTGATATTCTAGCGGGAGGTTCCTACGAGCAGTACTTC. It encodes CSVDILAGGSYEQYF.

This clonotype was observed many times. V and J are TRBV7-3 and TRBJ1-1; D gene ambiguous. Trimming removed 2 bases from V and 7 bases from J, with 11 bases in between. CDR1 is SGHTA and CDR2 is FQGTGA in the germline V gene. The CDR3 contains 13 residues. The chain's CDR3 is CASSLGPPLEAFF. DNA for the CDR3: TGTGCCAGCAGCTTAGGACCGCCGCTTGAAGCTTTCTTT.

J is TRBJ1-2 and V is TRBV11-2, with 7 positions matching TRBD1. This CDR3 has 16 amino acids. After removal of 0 bases from V and 4 bases from J, the junction contained 8 bases not matched to a gene. Germline V CDR1 and CDR2: SGHAT, FQNNGV. The DNA of the CDR3 is TGTGCCAGCAGCTTAGAACGGACAGGCTCTTTCTATGGCTACACCTTC. Its translation: CASSLERTGSFYGYTF. Supplemented by reference TRBV11-2 and TRBJ1-2, the full variable domain reads EAGVAQSPRYKIIEKRQSVAFWCNPISGHATLYWYQQILGQGPKLLIQFQNNGVVDDSQLPKDRFSAERLKGVDSTLKIQPAKLEDSAVYLCASSLERTGSFYGYTFGSGTRLTVV.

Ten or more counts support this clonotype. The chain uses TRBV6-1 and TRBJ1-2, with TRBD1 matching over 7 bases. Germline V gene data show CDR1 as MNHNS and CDR2 as SASEGT. V lost 7 bases to trimming and J lost 4 bases; unmatched junction nucleotides: 6. The CDR3 covers 13 residues. The CDR3, as DNA: TGTGCCAGCATTGACAGGGCAACCTATGGCTACACCTTC. Translation gives CASIDRATYGYTF.

A single count supports this clonotype. The rearrangement links TRBV2 to TRBJ2-2; TRBD2 matches 10 bases. Germline V gives CDR1 SNHLY, CDR2 FYNNEI. This CDR3 spans 17 amino acids. Germline trimming cut 6 bases from V and 4 bases from J; bases unmatched to any gene: 11. The CDR3 reads CASSPSGLAGVTGELFF. CDR3 in DNA: TGTGCCAGCAGCCCCTCAGGGCTAGCGGGGGTCACCGGGGAGCTGTTTTTT.

This clonotype was counted a few times. The chain uses TRBV11-1 and TRBJ2-7; D is perhaps TRBD1 (6 bases). Trimming stripped 8 bases from V and 0 bases from J, with 14 bases between. CDR1 and CDR2 from the germline V gene are SGHAT and FQDESV (reference sequence). The CDR3 covers 14 residues. As DNA, the CDR3 is TGTGCCAGCGGACCACAGGGCTTCTCCTACGAGCAGTACTTC. Its protein is CASGPQGFSYEQYF.